Listed below are T cell receptor beta chains from one sample, sequenced in a study of blood T cell repertoires in COVID-19. Measured with immunoSEQ multiplex PCR; TCRdb has only the in-frame clones, and not every one. Among fewer than 200,000 clones listed, over 85% were seen once. The sequenced sample consisted of peripheral blood. The receptors derive from a woman in her forties or fifties with acute or convalescent COVID-19. Both conserved end residues are part of each CDR3. Each record gives: clone size, V gene, D gene, J gene, CDR3 DNA, CDR3 protein. The D gene is left open where the match is weak. Only some rows state a clone size, as once, few, many or a class for expanded clones.

abundance: NA
v_gene: TRBV7-9
d_gene: NA
j_gene: TRBJ2-2
CDR3nt: TGTGCCAGCAGCTTAGACAGGGACGGCGGGGAGCTGTTTTTT
CDR3aa: CASSLDRDGGELFF

abundance: NA
v_gene: TRBV29-1
d_gene: TRBD2
j_gene: TRBJ2-1
CDR3nt: TGCAGCGTTGAAGATATGGGACCTACGGGAGGGGTTGAGCAGTTCTTC
CDR3aa: CSVEDMGPTGGVEQFF

abundance: NA
v_gene: TRBV28
d_gene: TRBD2
j_gene: TRBJ2-1
CDR3nt: TGTGCCAGCAGTCAAGGGACTACCTACAATGAGCAGTTCTTC
CDR3aa: CASSQGTTYNEQFF

abundance: NA
v_gene: TRBV4-1
d_gene: TRBD2
j_gene: TRBJ2-3
CDR3nt: TGCGCCAGCAGCCTCCTAGAGGGCGGGAGCGCAGATACGCAGTATTTT
CDR3aa: CASSLLEGGSADTQYF

abundance: once
v_gene: TRBV6-5
d_gene: NA
j_gene: TRBJ1-4
CDR3nt: TGTGCCAGCAGTTTGTCAGCGGCAACTAATGAAAAACTGTTTTTT
CDR3aa: CASSLSAATNEKLFF

abundance: NA
v_gene: TRBV30
d_gene: TRBD1
j_gene: TRBJ1-5
CDR3nt: TGTGCCTGGCGACAGGGGGGAATAGGAAATCAGCCCCAGCATTTT
CDR3aa: CAWRQGGIGNQPQHF

abundance: NA
v_gene: TRBV2
d_gene: TRBD2
j_gene: TRBJ2-2
CDR3nt: TGTGCCAGCAGTTCCGGGACTACGAACACCGGGGAGCTGTTTTTT
CDR3aa: CASSSGTTNTGELFF

abundance: few
v_gene: TRBV3-1/TRBV3-2
d_gene: TRBD1
j_gene: TRBJ1-5
CDR3nt: TGTGCCAGCAGCTTTGGACAGGCCGGGCAGCCCCAGCATTTT
CDR3aa: CASSFGQAGQPQHF

abundance: NA
v_gene: TRBV19
d_gene: TRBD1
j_gene: TRBJ1-1
CDR3nt: TGTGCCAGTAGTGCGGGACAGGGTTTTAAGAACACTGAAGCTTTCTTT
CDR3aa: CASSAGQGFKNTEAFF

abundance: NA
v_gene: TRBV2
d_gene: TRBD1
j_gene: TRBJ1-3
CDR3nt: TGTGCCAGGTCCGGGACAGGAGGTGGAAACACCATATATTTT
CDR3aa: CARSGTGGGNTIYF

abundance: NA
v_gene: TRBV19
d_gene: TRBD1
j_gene: TRBJ2-7
CDR3nt: TGTGCCAGTAGTATGACAGGGGGCCGCGAGCAGTACTTC
CDR3aa: CASSMTGGREQYF

abundance: NA
v_gene: TRBV10-3
d_gene: NA
j_gene: TRBJ1-1
CDR3nt: TGTGCCATCAGTGACACAGGCCGTTCAATGAACACTGAAGCTTTCTTT
CDR3aa: CAISDTGRSMNTEAFF

abundance: NA
v_gene: TRBV2
d_gene: NA
j_gene: TRBJ2-5
CDR3nt: TGTGCCAGCACGGCGCGGGAGACCCAGTACTTC
CDR3aa: CASTARETQYF

abundance: NA
v_gene: TRBV14
d_gene: NA
j_gene: TRBJ1-1
CDR3nt: TGTGCCAGCAACGCCCGGGCCGGGGCTGAAGCTTTCTTT
CDR3aa: CASNARAGAEAFF

abundance: once
v_gene: TRBV27
d_gene: NA
j_gene: TRBJ1-5
CDR3nt: TGTGCCAGCAGTTTTGGGCTGGGCCAGCCCCAGCATTTT
CDR3aa: CASSFGLGQPQHF

abundance: NA
v_gene: TRBV19
d_gene: NA
j_gene: TRBJ2-2
CDR3nt: TGTGCCAGTAGTACTACAGGGTCTACCGGGGAGCTGTTTTTT
CDR3aa: CASSTTGSTGELFF

abundance: NA
v_gene: TRBV29-1
d_gene: NA
j_gene: TRBJ1-1
CDR3nt: TGCAGCGTATTACCAGATGCCTTGAACACTGAAGCTTTCTTT
CDR3aa: CSVLPDALNTEAFF

abundance: NA
v_gene: TRBV27
d_gene: TRBD1
j_gene: TRBJ1-1
CDR3nt: TGTGCCAGCAGTTTATGGGCTAGGACAGGGAACACTGAAGCTTTCTTT
CDR3aa: CASSLWARTGNTEAFF

abundance: NA
v_gene: TRBV7-8
d_gene: TRBD1
j_gene: TRBJ1-5
CDR3nt: TGTGCCAGCAGTGTTGGACAGGGGGCTGTTCAGCCCCAGCATTTT
CDR3aa: CASSVGQGAVQPQHF

abundance: NA
v_gene: TRBV3-1/TRBV3-2
d_gene: NA
j_gene: TRBJ2-3
CDR3nt: TGTGCCAGCAGCCCCCCTACTAGCCTCGCAGATACGCAGTATTTT
CDR3aa: CASSPPTSLADTQYF

abundance: NA
v_gene: TRBV27
d_gene: NA
j_gene: TRBJ2-2
CDR3nt: TGTGCCAGCAGTTCGCACTTAGACAGCGCCGGGGAGCTGTTTTTT
CDR3aa: CASSSHLDSAGELFF

abundance: once
v_gene: TRBV3-1/TRBV3-2
d_gene: NA
j_gene: TRBJ1-2
CDR3nt: TGTGCCAGCAGCCCAACCGCAGGGAACTATGGCTACACCTTC
CDR3aa: CASSPTAGNYGYTF

abundance: NA
v_gene: TRBV7-9
d_gene: TRBD2
j_gene: TRBJ2-1
CDR3nt: TGTGCCAGCAGCCAACGGGGACTAGCGGGTACCTACAATGAGCAGTTCTTC
CDR3aa: CASSQRGLAGTYNEQFF

abundance: NA
v_gene: TRBV7-2
d_gene: TRBD2
j_gene: TRBJ2-7
CDR3nt: TGTGCCAGCAGCCGGACTAGCGGGGGTCCCCCACACTTC
CDR3aa: CASSRTSGGPPHF

abundance: NA
v_gene: TRBV15
d_gene: TRBD1
j_gene: TRBJ2-2
CDR3nt: TGTGCCACCAGCCTCGGGACAGGGGTTTCCACCGGGGAGCTGTTTTTT
CDR3aa: CATSLGTGVSTGELFF

abundance: once
v_gene: TRBV28
d_gene: NA
j_gene: TRBJ2-7
CDR3nt: TGTGCCAGCAGTTTTAATACATGGGGCAGATCCTACGAGCAGTACTTC
CDR3aa: CASSFNTWGRSYEQYF

abundance: NA
v_gene: TRBV3-1/TRBV3-2
d_gene: NA
j_gene: TRBJ1-5
CDR3nt: TGTGCCAGCAGCCAAGGGGGGGGACAGCCCCAGCATTTT
CDR3aa: CASSQGGGQPQHF

abundance: NA
v_gene: TRBV19
d_gene: NA
j_gene: TRBJ1-1
CDR3nt: TGTGCCAGCCTGGAGGGGGGGGCGCTTCTGGGCACTGAAGCTTTCTTT
CDR3aa: CASLEGGALLGTEAFF

abundance: NA
v_gene: TRBV19
d_gene: TRBD1
j_gene: TRBJ2-3
CDR3nt: TGTGCCAGTAGTTCGACAGGGAGAATAGATACGCAGTATTTT
CDR3aa: CASSSTGRIDTQYF

abundance: NA
v_gene: TRBV27
d_gene: TRBD1
j_gene: TRBJ2-3
CDR3nt: TGTGCCAGCAGTCGGACAGGAGAGGGTTCAGATACGCAGTATTTT
CDR3aa: CASSRTGEGSDTQYF

abundance: once
v_gene: TRBV6-5
d_gene: TRBD2
j_gene: TRBJ2-3
CDR3nt: TGTGCCAGCAGGCGGGGGGAGACTAGCACAGATACGCAGTATTTT
CDR3aa: CASRRGETSTDTQYF

abundance: NA
v_gene: TRBV7-9
d_gene: NA
j_gene: TRBJ1-5
CDR3nt: TGTGCCAGCAGCTCCACCGCATTAGGGGCGGTTGATCAGCCCCAGCATTTT
CDR3aa: CASSSTALGAVDQPQHF

abundance: once
v_gene: TRBV19
d_gene: TRBD1
j_gene: TRBJ1-5
CDR3nt: TGTGCCAGTAGCCCTGACAGGGGCGGTCAGCCCCAGCATTTT
CDR3aa: CASSPDRGGQPQHF

abundance: NA
v_gene: TRBV29-1
d_gene: TRBD1
j_gene: TRBJ2-7
CDR3nt: TGCAGCGTTGAGGGGACAGGGGTATACGAGCAGTACTTC
CDR3aa: CSVEGTGVYEQYF

abundance: NA
v_gene: TRBV2
d_gene: TRBD1
j_gene: TRBJ1-2
CDR3nt: TGTGCCAGCAGAGGAAGCCGGGACAGGGGAGGCCTTAACTATGGCTACACCTTC
CDR3aa: CASRGSRDRGGLNYGYTF

abundance: NA
v_gene: TRBV4-1
d_gene: NA
j_gene: TRBJ1-4
CDR3nt: TGCGCCAGCAGCCAAGGACTTAATGAAAAACTGTTTTTT
CDR3aa: CASSQGLNEKLFF

abundance: NA
v_gene: TRBV9
d_gene: TRBD1
j_gene: TRBJ2-1
CDR3nt: TGTGCCAGCAGCGCGGGGACAGGGAAAAATGAGCAGTTCTTC
CDR3aa: CASSAGTGKNEQFF

abundance: NA
v_gene: TRBV9
d_gene: TRBD1
j_gene: TRBJ1-1
CDR3nt: TGTGCCAGCAGCGTAGAAGGACAGGTCATGAACACTGAAGCTTTCTTT
CDR3aa: CASSVEGQVMNTEAFF

abundance: NA
v_gene: TRBV6-4
d_gene: TRBD1
j_gene: TRBJ1-1
CDR3nt: TGTGCCAGCAGGGCTACCGGGGACAGGGGCAGCACTGAAGCTTTCTTT
CDR3aa: CASRATGDRGSTEAFF

abundance: NA
v_gene: TRBV2
d_gene: TRBD2
j_gene: TRBJ2-1
CDR3nt: TGTGCCAGCAGTGCGACTAGCGTGAGTGAGCAGTTCTTC
CDR3aa: CASSATSVSEQFF

abundance: NA
v_gene: TRBV5-4
d_gene: TRBD1
j_gene: TRBJ2-1
CDR3nt: TGTGCCAGCAGCTCCGGGACAGGGGGCTCGAATGAGCAGTTCTTC
CDR3aa: CASSSGTGGSNEQFF

abundance: NA
v_gene: TRBV6-6
d_gene: NA
j_gene: TRBJ2-7
CDR3nt: TGTGCCAGCAGTCCCCAGGGTTTATTAAACTACGAGCAGTACTTC
CDR3aa: CASSPQGLLNYEQYF

abundance: NA
v_gene: TRBV25-1
d_gene: NA
j_gene: TRBJ1-2
CDR3nt: TGTGCCAGCAGTGAAGGGGGACTGTATGGCTACACCTTC
CDR3aa: CASSEGGLYGYTF

abundance: few
v_gene: TRBV11-2
d_gene: TRBD2
j_gene: TRBJ2-1
CDR3nt: TGTGCCAGCAGCCCCCTTAGCGGGAGGGCCGGTGAGCAGTTCTTC
CDR3aa: CASSPLSGRAGEQFF

abundance: NA
v_gene: TRBV3-1/TRBV3-2
d_gene: NA
j_gene: TRBJ1-5
CDR3nt: TGTGCCAGCAGCCAAGAGGGCAGGGGCGCCTCCGGACAGCCCCAGCATTTT
CDR3aa: CASSQEGRGASGQPQHF

abundance: NA
v_gene: TRBV28
d_gene: NA
j_gene: TRBJ1-1
CDR3nt: TGTGCCAGCAGTTTTATGACTGAAGCTTTCTTT
CDR3aa: CASSFMTEAFF

abundance: few
v_gene: TRBV24-1
d_gene: NA
j_gene: TRBJ2-2
CDR3nt: TGTGCCACCAGTGGTGAGGCCCCGAACACCGGGGAGCTGTTTTTT
CDR3aa: CATSGEAPNTGELFF

abundance: NA
v_gene: TRBV19
d_gene: NA
j_gene: TRBJ2-7
CDR3nt: TGTGCCAGTAGTAGAAGGGAGGTTTCGGGGAACCCCTACGAGCAGTACTTC
CDR3aa: CASSRREVSGNPYEQYF

abundance: NA
v_gene: TRBV30
d_gene: NA
j_gene: TRBJ2-6
CDR3nt: TGTGCCTGGGACAGCTCTGGGGCCAACGTCCTGACTTTC
CDR3aa: CAWDSSGANVLTF

abundance: NA
v_gene: TRBV7-6
d_gene: NA
j_gene: TRBJ1-3
CDR3nt: TGTGCCAGCAGCTTAGAATACTTGGGGGCAACTGGAAACACCATATATTTT
CDR3aa: CASSLEYLGATGNTIYF

abundance: NA
v_gene: TRBV27
d_gene: NA
j_gene: TRBJ1-5
CDR3nt: TGTGCCAGCAGTTCAGGGTTTGGTCAGCCCCAGCATTTT
CDR3aa: CASSSGFGQPQHF

abundance: NA
v_gene: TRBV6-6
d_gene: TRBD1
j_gene: TRBJ1-1
CDR3nt: TGTGCCACCCGAGGGACAGTGAACACTGAAGCTTTCTTT
CDR3aa: CATRGTVNTEAFF

abundance: NA
v_gene: TRBV28
d_gene: TRBD2
j_gene: TRBJ2-1
CDR3nt: TGTGCCAGCAGTCCAGGACTAGCGGGAAACAATGAGCAGTTCTTC
CDR3aa: CASSPGLAGNNEQFF

abundance: NA
v_gene: TRBV19
d_gene: NA
j_gene: TRBJ1-5
CDR3nt: TGTGCCAGTAGTCCCCAGGTTTTTAGCAATCAGCCCCAGCATTTT
CDR3aa: CASSPQVFSNQPQHF

abundance: NA
v_gene: TRBV27
d_gene: TRBD1
j_gene: TRBJ2-7
CDR3nt: TGTGCCAGCAGTTCCCAACACCGACAGGGCCGTTACGAGCAGTACTTC
CDR3aa: CASSSQHRQGRYEQYF

abundance: NA
v_gene: TRBV24-1
d_gene: NA
j_gene: TRBJ2-7
CDR3nt: TGTGCCACCAGTGACTCCCAGAAATACGAGCAGTACTTC
CDR3aa: CATSDSQKYEQYF